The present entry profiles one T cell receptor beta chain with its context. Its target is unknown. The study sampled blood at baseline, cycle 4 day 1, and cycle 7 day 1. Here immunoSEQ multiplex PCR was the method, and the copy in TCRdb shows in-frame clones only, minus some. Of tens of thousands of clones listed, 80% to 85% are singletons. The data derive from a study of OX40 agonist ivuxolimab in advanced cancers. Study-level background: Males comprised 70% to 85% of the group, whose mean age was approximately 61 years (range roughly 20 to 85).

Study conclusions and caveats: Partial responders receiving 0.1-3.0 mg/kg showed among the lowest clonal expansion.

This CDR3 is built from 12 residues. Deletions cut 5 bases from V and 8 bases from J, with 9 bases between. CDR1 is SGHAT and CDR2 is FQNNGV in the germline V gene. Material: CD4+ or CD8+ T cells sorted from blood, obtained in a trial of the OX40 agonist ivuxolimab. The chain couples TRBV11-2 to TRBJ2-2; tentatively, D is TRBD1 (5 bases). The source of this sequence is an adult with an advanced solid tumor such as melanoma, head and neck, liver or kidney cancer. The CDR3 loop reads CASSQGVGELFF. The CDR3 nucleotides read TGTGCCAGCAGCCAGGGTGTAGGGGAGCTGTTTTTT.